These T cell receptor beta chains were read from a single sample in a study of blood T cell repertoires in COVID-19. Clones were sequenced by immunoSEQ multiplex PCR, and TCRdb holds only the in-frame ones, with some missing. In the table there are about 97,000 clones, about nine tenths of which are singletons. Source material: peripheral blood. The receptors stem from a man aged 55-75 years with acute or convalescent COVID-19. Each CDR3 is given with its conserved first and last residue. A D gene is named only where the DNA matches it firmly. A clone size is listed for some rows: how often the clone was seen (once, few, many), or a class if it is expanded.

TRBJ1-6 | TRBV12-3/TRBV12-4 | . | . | CASSRDSPLHF | TGTGCCAGCAGTCGGGATTCACCCCTCCACTTT
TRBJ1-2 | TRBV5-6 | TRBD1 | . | CASSFDREWDNYGYTF | TGTGCCAGCAGCTTCGACAGGGAGTGGGATAACTATGGCTACACCTTC
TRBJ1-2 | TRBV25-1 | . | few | CASRDRNYGYTF | TGTGCCAGCAGGGACAGAAACTATGGCTACACCTTC
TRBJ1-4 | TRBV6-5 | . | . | CASKREGATNEKLFF | TGTGCCAGCAAAAGGGAGGGGGCAACTAATGAAAAACTGTTTTTT
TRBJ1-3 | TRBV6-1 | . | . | CASSASFFRATGNTIYF | TGTGCCAGCAGTGCTTCTTTTTTTAGAGCGACTGGAAACACCATATATTTT
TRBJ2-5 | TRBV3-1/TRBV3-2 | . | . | CASSQGDRSQGETQYF | TGTGCCAGCAGCCAAGGAGACCGGTCCCAGGGAGAGACCCAGTACTTC
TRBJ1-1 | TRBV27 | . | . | CASSFRTKTEAFF | TGTGCCAGCAGTTTCCGGACAAAGACTGAAGCTTTCTTT
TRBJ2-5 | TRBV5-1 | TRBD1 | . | CASSLFPGTGQETQYF | TGCGCCAGCAGCTTGTTCCCCGGGACAGGCCAAGAGACCCAGTACTTC
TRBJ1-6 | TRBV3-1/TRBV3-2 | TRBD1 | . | CASSRTGGTYNSPLHF | TGTGCCAGCAGCCGAACAGGGGGCACATATAATTCACCCCTCCACTTT
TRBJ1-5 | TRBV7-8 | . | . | CASSKTTRVSNSNQPQHF | TGTGCCAGCAGTAAAACCACCCGGGTTTCTAATAGCAATCAGCCCCAGCATTTT
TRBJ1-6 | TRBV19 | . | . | CASRAALKNSPLHF | TGTGCCAGTAGAGCTGCCCTTAAAAATTCACCCCTCCACTTT
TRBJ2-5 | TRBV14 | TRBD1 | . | CASSRDRVQETQYF | TGTGCCAGCAGCCGGGACAGGGTCCAAGAGACCCAGTACTTC
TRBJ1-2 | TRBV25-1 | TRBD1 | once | CASTSGQGVSYGYTF | TGTGCCAGCACCTCCGGACAGGGGGTTTCGTATGGCTACACCTTC
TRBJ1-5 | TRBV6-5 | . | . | CASTPGGNSNQPQHF | TGTGCCAGCACCCCGGGGGGTAATAGCAATCAGCCCCAGCATTTT
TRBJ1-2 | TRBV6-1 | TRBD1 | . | CASSELTGTGIYGYTF | TGTGCCAGCAGTGAACTTACTGGGACAGGGATCTATGGCTACACCTTC
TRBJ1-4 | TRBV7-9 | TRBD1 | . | CASKDRGDEKLFF | TGTGCCAGCAAGGACAGGGGAGATGAAAAACTGTTTTTT
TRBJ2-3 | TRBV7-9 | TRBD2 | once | CASRGYRLAGSTDTQYF | TGTGCCAGCAGAGGTTACCGACTAGCGGGGAGCACAGATACGCAGTATTTT
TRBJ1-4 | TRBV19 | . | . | CASSRQATNEKLFF | TGTGCCAGCTCCCGACAGGCAACTAATGAAAAACTGTTTTTT
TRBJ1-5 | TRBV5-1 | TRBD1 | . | CASSLRQGGNQPQHF | TGCGCCAGCAGCTTGAGACAGGGCGGAAATCAGCCCCAGCATTTT
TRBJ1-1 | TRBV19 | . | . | CASSWSGNSNTEAFF | TGTGCCAGTAGTTGGTCAGGTAACTCGAACACTGAAGCTTTCTTT
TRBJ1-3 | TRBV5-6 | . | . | CASTLRTVGNTIYF | TGTGCCAGCACCTTGCGGACTGTTGGAAACACCATATATTTT
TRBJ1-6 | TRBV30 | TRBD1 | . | CAWGGQGDSPLHF | TGTGCCTGGGGGGGACAGGGTGATTCACCCCTCCACTTT